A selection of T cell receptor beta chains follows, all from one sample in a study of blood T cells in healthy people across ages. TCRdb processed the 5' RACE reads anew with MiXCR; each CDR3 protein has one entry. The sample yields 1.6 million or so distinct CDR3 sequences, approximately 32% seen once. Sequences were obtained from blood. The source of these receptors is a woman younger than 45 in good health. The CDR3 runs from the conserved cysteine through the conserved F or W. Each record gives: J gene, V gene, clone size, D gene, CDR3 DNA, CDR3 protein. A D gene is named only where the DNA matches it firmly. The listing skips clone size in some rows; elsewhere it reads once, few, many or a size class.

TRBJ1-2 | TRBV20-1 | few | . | TGCAGTGCTCCCGGGCTCCCAACCTTCTATGGCTACACCTTC | CSAPGLPTFYGYTF
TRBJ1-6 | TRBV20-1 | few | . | TGCAGTGCTAGAGCAGGGATGAATTCACCCCTCCACTTT | CSARAGMNSPLHF
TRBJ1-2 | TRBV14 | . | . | TGTGCCAGCATGTCCGCGGCAAACTATGGCTACACCTTC | CASMSAANYGYTF
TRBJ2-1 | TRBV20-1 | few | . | TGCAGTGCTAGAACCCCGGGGGTTTACAATGAGCAGTTCTTC | CSARTPGVYNEQFF
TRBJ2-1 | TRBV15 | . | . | TGTGCCACCAGCAGAGGTGGGCCTGAGCAGTTCTTC | CATSRGGPEQFF
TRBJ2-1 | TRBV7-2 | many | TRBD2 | TGTGCCAGCAGCTTACCCCGACTAGCGGAGACGTTCTTC | CASSLPRLAETFF
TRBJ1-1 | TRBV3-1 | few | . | TGTGCCAGCAGCCAAGATCCAGACAGGTATCACACTGAAGCTTTCTTT | CASSQDPDRYHTEAFF
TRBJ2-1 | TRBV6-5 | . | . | TGTGCCAGCAGTCGTTCAGACAAGGGGCCGTACAATGAGCAGTTCTTC | CASSRSDKGPYNEQFF
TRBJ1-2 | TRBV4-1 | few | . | TGCGCCAGCAGCCGGGACCAAGGGGTGCGCGGCTACACCTTC | CASSRDQGVRGYTF
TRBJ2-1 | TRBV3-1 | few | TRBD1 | TGTGCCAGCAGCCCAGGGGGCCAATACAATGAGCAGTTCTTC | CASSPGGQYNEQFF
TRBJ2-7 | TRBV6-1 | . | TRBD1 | TGTGCCAGCAGGGGACAGGAGTCCTCCCACGAGCAGTACTTC | CASRGQESSHEQYF
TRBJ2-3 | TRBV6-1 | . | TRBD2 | TGTGCCAGCAGTGGTAGGGCTAGCGGGAGGATAGCAGATACGCAGTATTTT | CASSGRASGRIADTQYF
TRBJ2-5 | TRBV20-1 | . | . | TGCGGTGCTAGAGATCTAGTACAAGAGACCCAGTACTTC | CGARDLVQETQYF
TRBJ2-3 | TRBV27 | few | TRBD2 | TGTGCCAGCATGGCTAGCGGAGTTTTCACAGATACGCAGTATTTT | CASMASGVFTDTQYF